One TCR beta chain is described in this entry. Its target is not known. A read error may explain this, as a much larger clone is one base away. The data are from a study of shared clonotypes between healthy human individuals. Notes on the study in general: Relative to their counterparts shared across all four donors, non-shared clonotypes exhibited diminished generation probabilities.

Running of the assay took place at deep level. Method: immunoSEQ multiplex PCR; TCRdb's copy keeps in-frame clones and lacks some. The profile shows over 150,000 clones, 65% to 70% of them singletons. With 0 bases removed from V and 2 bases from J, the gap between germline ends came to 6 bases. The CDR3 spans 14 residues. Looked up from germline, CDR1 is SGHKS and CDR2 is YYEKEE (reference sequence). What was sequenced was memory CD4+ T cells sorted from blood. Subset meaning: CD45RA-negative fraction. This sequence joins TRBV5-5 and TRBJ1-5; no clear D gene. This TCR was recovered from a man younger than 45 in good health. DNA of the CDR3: TGTGCCAGCAGCTTGGGGGGTGGCAATCAGCCCCAGCATTTT. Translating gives CASSLGGGNQPQHF. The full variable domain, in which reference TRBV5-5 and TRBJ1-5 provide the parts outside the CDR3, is DAGVTQSPTHLIKTRGQQVTLRCSPISGHKSVSWYQQVLGQGPQFIFQYYEKEERGRGNFPDRFSARQFPNYSSELNVNALLLGDSALYLCASSLGGGNQPQHFGDGTRLSIL.